The rows below give T cell receptor beta chains drawn from one sample of a study of response to subunit inactivated influenza vaccine. TCRdb itself ran the RT-PCR reads through MiXCR, one entry per CDR3 protein. The sample yields about 180,000 distinct CDR3 sequences, 9.2% seen once. The sample consisted of non-naive T cells sorted from PBMCs, taken on the day of vaccination. These receptors were obtained from a man aged 45-65 years who received an inactivated influenza vaccine. Both conserved end residues are part of each CDR3. A D gene is named only where the DNA matches it firmly. Not all rows give a size; the values are once, few, many and, for expanded clones, a class.

abundance: many
j_gene: TRBJ1-6
d_gene: NA
v_gene: TRBV10-3
CDR3nt: TGTGCCATCAGTGACAGGGAATCGGATTCACCCCTCCACTTT
CDR3aa: CAISDRESDSPLHF

abundance: many
j_gene: TRBJ2-2
d_gene: NA
v_gene: TRBV28
CDR3nt: TGTGCCAGCAGTTTACAAACCGGGGAGCTGTTTTTT
CDR3aa: CASSLQTGELFF

abundance: many
j_gene: TRBJ1-6
d_gene: TRBD1
v_gene: TRBV6-5
CDR3nt: TGTGCCAGCAGTTACTCGACAGGGTGGCGTTCACCCCTCCACTTT
CDR3aa: CASSYSTGWRSPLHF

abundance: many
j_gene: TRBJ1-1
d_gene: TRBD1
v_gene: TRBV27
CDR3nt: TGTGCCAGCAGTTTCCGGGCAGGGGGTGGTGAAGCTTTCTTT
CDR3aa: CASSFRAGGGEAFF

abundance: many
j_gene: TRBJ1-1
d_gene: NA
v_gene: TRBV7-9
CDR3nt: TGTGCCAGCAGCTTCCCGAACACTGAAGCTTTCTTT
CDR3aa: CASSFPNTEAFF

abundance: many
j_gene: TRBJ2-1
d_gene: TRBD2
v_gene: TRBV6-5
CDR3nt: TGTGCCAGCAGTTACTCGACTAGCGGACACAATGAGCAGTTCTTC
CDR3aa: CASSYSTSGHNEQFF

abundance: few
j_gene: TRBJ2-2
d_gene: TRBD2
v_gene: TRBV30
CDR3nt: TGTGCCTGGAGTGTACAGGCTAGCGGGAGGTTGGACACCGGGGAGCTGTTTTTT
CDR3aa: CAWSVQASGRLDTGELFF

abundance: many
j_gene: TRBJ2-1
d_gene: NA
v_gene: TRBV29-1
CDR3nt: TGCAGCGTTGCATGGGGTTATGAGCAGTTCTTC
CDR3aa: CSVAWGYEQFF

abundance: few
j_gene: TRBJ1-1
d_gene: NA
v_gene: TRBV6-2/TRBV6-3
CDR3nt: TGTGCCAGCAGTCGGACTCGAACGAACACTGAAGCTTTCTTT
CDR3aa: CASSRTRTNTEAFF

abundance: few
j_gene: TRBJ1-1
d_gene: TRBD1
v_gene: TRBV20-1
CDR3nt: TGCAGTGCTCCCCAAACCGACAGGGGAAGGCCTGAAGCTTTCTTT
CDR3aa: CSAPQTDRGRPEAFF

abundance: NA
j_gene: TRBJ2-7
d_gene: NA
v_gene: TRBV7-9
CDR3nt: TGTGCCAGCAGCACGGACAGTTACGAGCAGTACTTC
CDR3aa: CASSTDSYEQYF

abundance: few
j_gene: TRBJ1-1
d_gene: NA
v_gene: TRBV2
CDR3nt: TGTGCCAGCATTTCAGGCATGAACACTGAAGCTTTCTTT
CDR3aa: CASISGMNTEAFF

abundance: NA
j_gene: TRBJ2-2
d_gene: TRBD2
v_gene: TRBV6-2/TRBV6-3
CDR3nt: TGTGCCAGCAGTCGACTAGCGGGTAACACCGGGGAGCTGTTTTTT
CDR3aa: CASSRLAGNTGELFF

abundance: many
j_gene: TRBJ2-1
d_gene: NA
v_gene: TRBV12-3/TRBV12-4
CDR3nt: TGTGCCAGCAGTTCTCCCGGCACGACACCGGTCTTC
CDR3aa: CASSSPGTTPVF

abundance: few
j_gene: TRBJ1-6
d_gene: NA
v_gene: TRBV5-1
CDR3nt: TGCGCCAGCAGCTTGGGATCTAATTCACCCCTCCACTTT
CDR3aa: CASSLGSNSPLHF

abundance: few
j_gene: TRBJ2-3
d_gene: TRBD1
v_gene: TRBV19
CDR3nt: TGTGCCAGTAGTATAGATCGGACAGGGTCGCAGTATTTT
CDR3aa: CASSIDRTGSQYF

abundance: NA
j_gene: TRBJ2-3
d_gene: TRBD2
v_gene: TRBV20-1
CDR3nt: TGCAGTGCTACCCTGCTAGCGGGGGCCACAGATACGCAGTATTTT
CDR3aa: CSATLLAGATDTQYF

abundance: NA
j_gene: TRBJ2-1
d_gene: TRBD1
v_gene: TRBV6-1
CDR3nt: TGTGCCAGCAGTGAATTTCTCCCCGGGACAGGGTACAATGAGCAGTTCTTC
CDR3aa: CASSEFLPGTGYNEQFF

abundance: few
j_gene: TRBJ2-2
d_gene: TRBD1
v_gene: TRBV24-1
CDR3nt: TGTGCCACCAGTGATTTGAGGACAGGGGGCACCGGGGAGCTGTTTTTT
CDR3aa: CATSDLRTGGTGELFF

abundance: many
j_gene: TRBJ2-3
d_gene: NA
v_gene: TRBV10-3
CDR3nt: TGTGCCATCAGACAAGCCTCGGGGAGAGGCACAGATACGCAGTATTTT
CDR3aa: CAIRQASGRGTDTQYF

abundance: few
j_gene: TRBJ2-7
d_gene: TRBD1
v_gene: TRBV7-8
CDR3nt: TGTGCCAGCAGCTTAGCGGGGACAGGAAACTACGAGCAGTACTTC
CDR3aa: CASSLAGTGNYEQYF

abundance: few
j_gene: TRBJ1-1
d_gene: TRBD1
v_gene: TRBV5-6
CDR3nt: TGTGCCAGCAGCTACGGGACAGGGGGAGCTTTCTTT
CDR3aa: CASSYGTGGAFF

abundance: NA
j_gene: TRBJ2-1
d_gene: NA
v_gene: TRBV11-3
CDR3nt: TGTGCCAGCAGCCATGTCCGGGGGCGTGAGCAGTTCTTC
CDR3aa: CASSHVRGREQFF

abundance: few
j_gene: TRBJ1-3
d_gene: NA
v_gene: TRBV3-1
CDR3nt: TGTGCCAGCAGCCAAGATCCCTCTGGAAACACCATATATTTT
CDR3aa: CASSQDPSGNTIYF

abundance: many
j_gene: TRBJ2-2
d_gene: TRBD2
v_gene: TRBV6-1
CDR3nt: TGTGCCAGCAAGGGACTAGCGGGAGTGGGTGGCACCGGGGAGCTGTTTTTT
CDR3aa: CASKGLAGVGGTGELFF

abundance: few
j_gene: TRBJ2-1
d_gene: TRBD2
v_gene: TRBV19
CDR3nt: TGTGCCAGTAGTGTAGCGGGGGAGGTCTACAATGAGCAGTTCTTC
CDR3aa: CASSVAGEVYNEQFF

abundance: NA
j_gene: TRBJ2-5
d_gene: TRBD1
v_gene: TRBV20-1
CDR3nt: TGCAGTGCTCCGGACAGGGGTGGAGAGACCCAGTACTTC
CDR3aa: CSAPDRGGETQYF

abundance: NA
j_gene: TRBJ2-2
d_gene: NA
v_gene: TRBV5-1
CDR3nt: TGCGCCAGCAGCTTGGAAGGTTCTGGGGAGCTGTTTTTT
CDR3aa: CASSLEGSGELFF

abundance: few
j_gene: TRBJ2-2
d_gene: NA
v_gene: TRBV20-1
CDR3nt: TGCAGTGCTCGTCCGGGGGGCCGGGGCACCGGGGAGCTGTTTTTT
CDR3aa: CSARPGGRGTGELFF

abundance: few
j_gene: TRBJ2-7
d_gene: TRBD2
v_gene: TRBV20-1
CDR3nt: TGCAGTGCTAGAGATGGGACTAGCGCCTCCTACGAGCAGTACTTC
CDR3aa: CSARDGTSASYEQYF

abundance: few
j_gene: TRBJ2-3
d_gene: TRBD2
v_gene: TRBV5-6
CDR3nt: TGTGCCAGCAGCTTGGCAGAGACTAGCGGGAGTATTGATACGCAGTATTTT
CDR3aa: CASSLAETSGSIDTQYF

abundance: NA
j_gene: TRBJ2-3
d_gene: TRBD2
v_gene: TRBV12-3/TRBV12-4
CDR3nt: TGTGCCAGCAGTTTATCCAGCGGGAGTTTAAATACGCAGTATTTT
CDR3aa: CASSLSSGSLNTQYF

abundance: few
j_gene: TRBJ2-3
d_gene: TRBD2
v_gene: TRBV9
CDR3nt: TGTGCCAGCAGCGCGAGGGAGGGAGCAGATACGCAGTATTTT
CDR3aa: CASSAREGADTQYF

abundance: few
j_gene: TRBJ2-3
d_gene: TRBD2
v_gene: TRBV10-3
CDR3nt: TGTGCCATCAGCCCCACTAGCGGGGGGTCCACAGATACGCAGTATTTT
CDR3aa: CAISPTSGGSTDTQYF

abundance: NA
j_gene: TRBJ2-2
d_gene: TRBD1
v_gene: TRBV6-1
CDR3nt: TGTGCCAGCAGCCACTTACAGGGGGTCCCCGGGGAGCTGTTTTTT
CDR3aa: CASSHLQGVPGELFF

abundance: NA
j_gene: TRBJ2-1
d_gene: TRBD1
v_gene: TRBV24-1
CDR3nt: TGTGCCACCAGTGATCCGCAAGGACAGGGGTACAATGAGCAGTTCTTC
CDR3aa: CATSDPQGQGYNEQFF

abundance: few
j_gene: TRBJ2-3
d_gene: TRBD2
v_gene: TRBV20-1
CDR3nt: TGCAGTGCTGGCACTAGCGGGAGGCGGTCAGATACGCAGTATTTT
CDR3aa: CSAGTSGRRSDTQYF

abundance: NA
j_gene: TRBJ1-4
d_gene: TRBD1
v_gene: TRBV5-1
CDR3nt: TGCGCCAGCAGAATCGGGACAGGGAATGAAAAACTGTTTTTT
CDR3aa: CASRIGTGNEKLFF

abundance: many
j_gene: TRBJ2-5
d_gene: NA
v_gene: TRBV7-9
CDR3nt: TGTGCCAGCAGCAAAAACCCACAAGAGACCCAGTACTTC
CDR3aa: CASSKNPQETQYF

abundance: NA
j_gene: TRBJ2-1
d_gene: TRBD2
v_gene: TRBV3-1
CDR3nt: TGTGCCAGCAGCCCGACTAGCGGGGCCGTTGGTGAGCAGTTCTTC
CDR3aa: CASSPTSGAVGEQFF

abundance: few
j_gene: TRBJ2-5
d_gene: TRBD1
v_gene: TRBV7-9
CDR3nt: TGTGCCAGCAGCCCAAGGGGGCAGCAAGAGACCCAGTACTTC
CDR3aa: CASSPRGQQETQYF

abundance: NA
j_gene: TRBJ2-3
d_gene: TRBD2
v_gene: TRBV6-1
CDR3nt: TGTGCCAGCAGTGAAAGGTCCGGGAGGAGCACAGATACGCAGTATTTT
CDR3aa: CASSERSGRSTDTQYF

abundance: NA
j_gene: TRBJ1-2
d_gene: NA
v_gene: TRBV5-1
CDR3nt: TGCGCCAGCAGCCCTGACAAAGATGGGTACACCTTC
CDR3aa: CASSPDKDGYTF

abundance: NA
j_gene: TRBJ1-1
d_gene: NA
v_gene: TRBV5-1
CDR3nt: TGCGCCAGCAGCTTGGAGGTAGGCACTGAAGCTTTCTTT
CDR3aa: CASSLEVGTEAFF

abundance: NA
j_gene: TRBJ2-7
d_gene: NA
v_gene: TRBV6-2/TRBV6-3
CDR3nt: TGTGCCAGCAGCTCGATGACAGAGTCTTACGAGCAGTACTTC
CDR3aa: CASSSMTESYEQYF

abundance: many
j_gene: TRBJ2-1
d_gene: NA
v_gene: TRBV29-1
CDR3nt: TGCAGCGCATCAACAGGGATCGATGAGCAGTTCTTC
CDR3aa: CSASTGIDEQFF

abundance: NA
j_gene: TRBJ1-4
d_gene: NA
v_gene: TRBV2
CDR3nt: TGTGCCAGCAGCAACGGACAGACAACTAATGAAAAACTGTTTTTT
CDR3aa: CASSNGQTTNEKLFF

abundance: few
j_gene: TRBJ1-1
d_gene: TRBD1
v_gene: TRBV6-2/TRBV6-3
CDR3nt: TGTGCCAGCAGTGTCGGGACAGGGGCCCACACTGAAGCTTTCTTT
CDR3aa: CASSVGTGAHTEAFF

abundance: NA
j_gene: TRBJ2-7
d_gene: NA
v_gene: TRBV5-5
CDR3nt: TGTGCCAGCAGCTTTAAGGTTACCTACGAGCAGTACTTC
CDR3aa: CASSFKVTYEQYF

abundance: NA
j_gene: TRBJ2-5
d_gene: NA
v_gene: TRBV27
CDR3nt: TGTGCCAGCAGTCTAATGGGGGGATCCAGGTTGGAGACCCAGTACTTC
CDR3aa: CASSLMGGSRLETQYF

abundance: few
j_gene: TRBJ2-1
d_gene: TRBD1
v_gene: TRBV7-2
CDR3nt: TGTGCCAGCAGCCACAGGGGTCGCAATGAGCAGTTCTTC
CDR3aa: CASSHRGRNEQFF

abundance: many
j_gene: TRBJ2-5
d_gene: TRBD2
v_gene: TRBV2
CDR3nt: TGTGCCAGCAGTGAGTCAGCGGGGGTCCAAGAGACCCAGTACTTC
CDR3aa: CASSESAGVQETQYF

abundance: many
j_gene: TRBJ1-2
d_gene: NA
v_gene: TRBV7-2
CDR3nt: TGTGCCAGCAGCTTCCCCAACTATGGCTACACCTTC
CDR3aa: CASSFPNYGYTF

abundance: few
j_gene: TRBJ2-3
d_gene: NA
v_gene: TRBV2
CDR3nt: TGTGCCACCCGTCGGGTATCTCAAACAGATACGCAGTATTTT
CDR3aa: CATRRVSQTDTQYF

abundance: NA
j_gene: TRBJ2-3
d_gene: TRBD2
v_gene: TRBV10-3
CDR3nt: TGTGCATACGGGGGGGATACGCAGTATTTT
CDR3aa: CAYGGDTQYF

abundance: many
j_gene: TRBJ1-1
d_gene: NA
v_gene: TRBV7-8
CDR3nt: TGTGCCAGCAGCCCCCTCCGAGGGAACACTGAAGCTTTCTTT
CDR3aa: CASSPLRGNTEAFF

abundance: many
j_gene: TRBJ2-7
d_gene: NA
v_gene: TRBV5-1
CDR3nt: TGCGCCAGCAGCTGGCGGTTTTCCTACGAGCAGTACTTC
CDR3aa: CASSWRFSYEQYF

abundance: many
j_gene: TRBJ1-4
d_gene: TRBD1
v_gene: TRBV29-1
CDR3nt: TGCAGCGTTGCAGGGGGAAAAGGTGGTAATGAAAAACTGTTTTTT
CDR3aa: CSVAGGKGGNEKLFF

abundance: NA
j_gene: TRBJ2-7
d_gene: NA
v_gene: TRBV6-5
CDR3nt: TGTGCCAGCGGTTACGTAGACAGCTCCTACGAGCAGTACTTC
CDR3aa: CASGYVDSSYEQYF